Following are 21 T cell receptor beta chains from one sample sequenced in a study of blood T cells in healthy people across ages. Combining a sample-barcoded 5' primer with a J-beta primer mix, a second PCR ran for roughly 7 to 11 cycles. TCRdb itself ran the 5' RACE reads through MiXCR, one entry per CDR3 protein. The sample consists of around 940,000 distinct CDR3 sequences, 51% of them appearing once. The sequenced sample consisted of blood. The receptors originated from a woman between 55 and 75 years old in good health.

The chain couples TRBV7-9 to TRBJ2-3; weak D call: TRBD1 (5 bases). Trimming left V 2 bases short and J 2 bases short, with 8 bases between. Looked up from germline, CDR1 is SEHNR and CDR2 is FQNEAQ (reference sequence). The CDR3 is 14 residues long. CDR3 bases: TGTGCCAGCAGCTTACCGGACAACACAGATACGCAGTATTTT. It specifies CASSLPDNTDTQYF.

J is TRBJ2-1 and V is TRBV3-1; 8 bases fit TRBD2. V shed 4 bases, J shed 15 bases, and the junction held 8 bases outside the gene matches. Germline V gene sequence: CDR1 LGHDT, CDR2 YNNKEL (reference sequence). This CDR3 contains 12 residues. This CDR3 reads CASSPFSGTLFF. The CDR3 DNA reads as TGTGCCAGCAGCCCCTTTAGCGGGACTCTGTTCTTC.

This clonotype was detected a few times. The J gene is TRBJ2-6, the V gene TRBV20-1; no firm D call. Germline V gene lookup returns CDR1 DFQATT and CDR2 SNEGSKA (reference sequence). Trimming took off 6 bases at V and 0 bases at J, with 18 bases between the two ends. This CDR3 spans 17 amino acids. The DNA of the CDR3 is TGCAGTGCCCACCGTCGGCGCATCAGCTCTGGGGCCAACGTCCTGACTTTC. Protein product: CSAHRRRISSGANVLTF.

The count of this clonotype is one. The rearrangement uses TRBV18 and TRBJ2-1; tentatively, D is TRBD1 or TRBD2 (6 bases each). The CDR3 length is 12 residues. Germline CDR1 reads KGHSH; CDR2 reads LQKENI. Trimming cost V 4 bases and J 10 bases, with 11 bases left between them. Here the CDR3 reads CASSRTGREQFF. The CDR3 coding sequence is TGTGCCAGCTCACGAACAGGGAGGGAGCAGTTCTTC.

V is TRBV28 and J is TRBJ1-1; unclear D gene. This CDR3 has 13 residues. Between the trimmed V and J ends, which lost 4 bases and 6 bases, there was a span of 12 bases. Germline loops: CDR1 MDHEN, CDR2 SYDVKM. The CDR3 region has the DNA TGTGCCAGCAGTTACCGGGAGAAACCTGAAGCTTTCTTT. Protein sequence: CASSYREKPEAFF.

This chain uses TRBV18 with TRBJ2-1; D remains ambiguous. The tail of the sequence fits TRBJ2-7 better, so the J call may be wrong. The CDR3 contains 14 residues. CDR1 and CDR2 (germline): KGHSH, LQKENI. CDR3 sequence reads: CASSPLAQNNEQYF. The DNA for the CDR3 is TGTGCCAGCTCACCACTCGCCCAGAACAATGAGCAGTACTTC.

Note on this clonotype: The germline gene is not matched at one end of the junction; a read error may be the cause. The chain carries TRBV6-5 and TRBJ2-7; D call uncertain. The CDR3 sequence is 16 residues long. Germline assignment: CDR1 MNHEY and CDR2 SVGAGI. CDR3 loop: CASSYSNQVPTYEQYF. DNA for the CDR3: TGTGCCAGTAGTTACTCGAACCAGGTACCTACCTACGAGCAGTACTTC.

The chain employs TRBV28 and TRBJ2-5, with D unresolved. The V gene lost 4 bases and the J gene lost 7 bases, with 13 bases spanning the gap. This CDR3 comprises 13 residues. Germline-derived CDR1 and CDR2 are MDHEN and SYDVKM. CDR3 in DNA: TGTGCCAGCAGTTACGGCTCACTGGGGACCCAGTACTTC. Residues: CASSYGSLGTQYF.

CDR3 coding DNA: TGTGCCAGCAGTTTGCGGTTGGGTCAGCCCCAGCATTTT. It encodes CASSLRLGQPQHF. V gene TRBV12-3 or TRBV12-4 combines with J gene TRBJ1-5; no clear D. V lost 3 bases and J 6 bases, leaving 9 bases between the germline ends. The CDR3 is 13 residues long.

This clonotype was observed a few times. The chain joins TRBV7-2 to TRBJ2-3, with D possibly matching TRBD2 (7 bases). Germline CDR1 is SGHTA and CDR2 is FQGNSA. The length of the CDR3 is 16 residues. V was pared by 5 bases and J by 5 bases, with 20 bases between. Here the CDR3 reads CASSTPWGGAGDTQYF. In DNA, the CDR3 is TGTGCCAGCAGCACCCCCTGGGGGGGCGCGGGAGATACGCAGTATTTT.

The V call is TRBV9, the J call TRBJ2-5; D may correspond to TRBD1 or TRBD2 (5 bases each). This CDR3 contains 15 residues. CDR1 SGDLS and CDR2 YYNGEE come from the germline V gene. V lost 4 bases and J lost 1, with 14 bases in between. The CDR3 DNA reads TGTGCCAGCAGCTCCGAGGGGCGGTTCCAAGAGACCCAGTACTTC. This gives the protein CASSSEGRFQETQYF.

This clonotype has only one observation. One end of the junction is discordant with germline, which a read error may explain. The chain combines TRBV4-2 with TRBJ1-2; D might be TRBD1 (5 bases). CDR1 LGHNA and CDR2 YNFKEQ come from the germline V gene. The CDR3 covers 15 residues. This chain's CDR3 is CASSQDPTGDYGFTF. CDR3 coding DNA: TGTGCCAGCAGCCAAGACCCGACGGGGGACTATGGCTTCACCTTC.

There are a few counts of this clonotype. The gene calls are TRBV7-2 and TRBJ2-7, with D possibly TRBD2 on 6 matching bases. Germline-derived CDR1 and CDR2 are SGHTA and FQGNSA. Trimming cost V 6 bases and J 2 bases, with 17 bases left between them. The CDR3 is 15 residues long. The CDR3 spells CASRHPGLSTYEQYF. The CDR3 coding sequence is TGTGCCAGCAGACACCCGGGACTGAGTACCTACGAGCAGTACTTC.

CDR3 in DNA: TGTGCCAGCACCCTCGATAGGGGGGAGTTGCGCAATGAGCAGTTCTTC. Translated: CASTLDRGELRNEQFF. The chain uses TRBV12-3 or TRBV12-4 and TRBJ2-1; tentatively, D is TRBD1 or TRBD2 (6 bases each). This CDR3 is 16 amino acids long. Trimming shortened V by 7 bases and J by 6 bases, and 22 bases separated the two germline ends.

This chain connects TRBV27 to TRBJ1-2, with TRBD1 as a possible D gene (5 bases). From germline, CDR1 is MNHEY and CDR2 SMNVEV (reference sequence). The CDR3 sequence is 15 residues long. V was shortened by 5 bases and J by 1 base, with 14 bases between the two germline ends. The CDR3 region has the DNA TGTGCCAGCAGTCCAGGCAGGGCCAATAACTATGGCTACACCTTC. It codes for CASSPGRANNYGYTF.

In this sample, this clonotype turned up a few times. The V call is TRBV5-6, the J call TRBJ2-6; D gene unclear. The CDR3 has 15 residues. The V end was cut by 6 bases, the J end by 0 bases, with 10 bases between. CDR1 is SGHDT and CDR2 is YYEEEE in the germline V gene. CDR3 in DNA: TGTGCCAGCAAACAACAGCTCTCTGGGGCCAACGTCCTGACTTTC. It is translated as CASKQQLSGANVLTF.

The V gene is TRBV3-1, the J gene TRBJ2-5; weak D call: TRBD2 (5 bases). CDR1 and CDR2 from the germline V gene are LGHDT and YNNKEL (reference sequence). The CDR3 covers 15 residues. V was pared by 1 base and J by 5 bases, with 14 bases between. CDR3 nucleotide sequence: TGTGCCAGCAGCCAAGGGACGCTTCGGAGGGAGACCCAGTACTTC. Encoded protein: CASSQGTLRRETQYF.

V usage is TRBV12-3 or TRBV12-4 and J usage is TRBJ2-7; 7 nucleotides line up with TRBD2. The CDR3 is made up of 14 amino acids. With V trimmed by 3 bases and J by 7 bases, 9 bases remained unmatched. DNA for the CDR3: TGTGCCAGCAGTTTGAGGACTAGACTCGGTGAGCAGTACTTC. Encoded protein: CASSLRTRLGEQYF.

J is TRBJ2-5 and V is TRBV9, with D possibly matching TRBD1 (5 bases). CDR1 is SGDLS and CDR2 is YYNGEE in the germline V gene. This CDR3 region has 14 residues. V shed 0 bases and J shed 1 base, with 7 bases lying between them. The DNA for the CDR3 is TGTGCCAGCAGCGTAGGACAGTTCCAAGAGACCCAGTACTTC. Encoded protein: CASSVGQFQETQYF.

The chain recombines TRBV28 with TRBJ1-4, with TRBD1 as a possible D gene (5 bases). Germline lookup yields CDR1 MDHEN and CDR2 SYDVKM. V lost 1 base to trimming and J lost 7 bases, with 19 bases between them. CDR3 size: 17 residues. The DNA of the CDR3 is TGTGCCAGCAGTTTATCAGGGACGCGAAGATTAGGTGAAAAACTGTTTTTT. Translation gives CASSLSGTRRLGEKLFF.

V usage is TRBV20-1 and J usage is TRBJ2-1; TRBD1 aligns across 8 bases. Germline trimming cut 0 bases from V and 6 bases from J; bases unmatched to any gene: 10. Germline values: CDR1 DFQATT, CDR2 SNEGSKA (reference sequence). CDR3 length: 16 residues. CDR3 region: CSARDRVTGALNEQFF. CDR3 DNA sequence: TGCAGTGCTAGAGATCGGGTGACAGGGGCCCTCAATGAGCAGTTCTTC.